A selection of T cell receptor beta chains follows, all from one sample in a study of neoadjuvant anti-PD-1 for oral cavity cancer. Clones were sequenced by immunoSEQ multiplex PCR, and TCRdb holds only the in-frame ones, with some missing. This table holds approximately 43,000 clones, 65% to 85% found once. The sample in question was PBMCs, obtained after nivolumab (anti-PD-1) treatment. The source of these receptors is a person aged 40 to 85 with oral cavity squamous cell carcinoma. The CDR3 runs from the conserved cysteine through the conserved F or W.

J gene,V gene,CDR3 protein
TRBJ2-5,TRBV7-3,CASSLDGGRGETQYF
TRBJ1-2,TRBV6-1,CASSSDTPNYGYTF
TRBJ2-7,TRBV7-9,CASRGRGPSEQYF
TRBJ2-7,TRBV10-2,CASSSGLSSYEQYF
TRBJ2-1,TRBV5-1,CASSSDGTNYNEQFF
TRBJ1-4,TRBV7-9,CASSRRQRDEKLFF
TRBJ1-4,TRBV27,CASGSGTGINEKLFF
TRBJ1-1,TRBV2,CASRGPEAFF
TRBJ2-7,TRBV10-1,CASSGGYEQYF
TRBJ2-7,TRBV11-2,CASSLDGTATYEQYF
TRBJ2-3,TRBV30,CAWGSTDTQYF
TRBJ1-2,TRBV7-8,CASSLDGQGTGYTF
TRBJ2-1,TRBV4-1,CASSQEGGLAGSYNEQFF
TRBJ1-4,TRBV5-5,CASSLGDITNEKLFF
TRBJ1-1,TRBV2,CASPMGEGGEAEAFF
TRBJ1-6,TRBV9,CASSVAQDNSPLHF
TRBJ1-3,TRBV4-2,CASSQELGNAFSGNTIYF
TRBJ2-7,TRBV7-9,CASSLAGRGSSYEQYF
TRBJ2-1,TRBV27,CASSLRSGGHNAYNEQFF
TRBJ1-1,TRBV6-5,CASSRGRQNTEAFF
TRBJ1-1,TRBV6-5,CASSFSRPVTEAFF
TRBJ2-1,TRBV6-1,CASRWTLGGEQFF
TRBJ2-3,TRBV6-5,CASSYGGGRATQYF
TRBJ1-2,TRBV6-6,CASSYGGKGGYTF
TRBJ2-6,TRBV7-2,CASSPGISGANVLTF
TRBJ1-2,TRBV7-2,CASSLDSGTAGNYGYTF
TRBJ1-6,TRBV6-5,CASALGGDNSPLHF
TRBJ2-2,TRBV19,CASRAQGQGNTGELFF
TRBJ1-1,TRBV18,CASRLGPGEEAFF
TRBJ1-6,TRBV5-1,CASSPSGLGAGSPLHF
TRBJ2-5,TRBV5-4,CASSLSQETQYF
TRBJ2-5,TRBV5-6,CASSPGTLRRETQYF
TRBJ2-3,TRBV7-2,CASSPSTDTQYF
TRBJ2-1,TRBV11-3,CASSFGQAGNEQFF
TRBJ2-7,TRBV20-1,CSAQMGEQYF
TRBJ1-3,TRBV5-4,CASSLGGASAGNTIYF
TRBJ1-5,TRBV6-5,CATRQGTGQPQHF
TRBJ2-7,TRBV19,CASSIAHGAGGPEQYF
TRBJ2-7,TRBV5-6,CASSLVGSSYEQYF
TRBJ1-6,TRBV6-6,CASRLGGNSPLHF
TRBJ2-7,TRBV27,CASSLSGSYEQYF
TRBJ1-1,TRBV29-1,CSVNWNTEAFF
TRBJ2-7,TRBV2,CASSEGRGVYEQYF
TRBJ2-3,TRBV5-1,CASSPGDSTDTQYF
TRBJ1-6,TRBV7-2,CASSLVVGKDSPLHF
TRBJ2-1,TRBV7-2,CASSPNTGGSYNEQFF
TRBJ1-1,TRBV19,CASSIAGTGLTAEAFF
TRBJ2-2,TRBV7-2,CASSLLGQNTGELFF